These T cell receptor beta chains were read from a single sample in a study of cytomegalovirus exposure and HLA in healthy donors. Generated by immunoSEQ multiplex PCR, the TCRdb table keeps only in-frame clones and is missing some. The sample holds 200,000 or so clones, just under 70% seen once. Sequenced: PBMCs. The receptors here all came from a man aged 35-49 years in good health and CMV-seropositive. CDR3s include the opening cysteine and the closing phenylalanine or tryptophan. A D gene is named only where the DNA matches it firmly. Clone size appears in some rows only: once, few, many, or a class for an expanded clone.

TRBJ2-3 - - TRBV11-2 CASSFNPGSTDTQYF TGTGCCAGCAGCTTCAATCCGGGAAGCACAGATACGCAGTATTTT
TRBJ2-7 TRBD2 - TRBV29-1 CSVDPWGGNEQYF TGCAGCGTTGACCCTTGGGGGGGGAACGAGCAGTACTTC
TRBJ2-3 - once TRBV9 CASSVRQTTDTQYF TGTGCCAGCAGCGTCAGGCAGACCACAGATACGCAGTATTTT
TRBJ1-1 - - TRBV7-8 CASSLGTNTEAFF TGTGCCAGCAGCTTAGGTACAAACACTGAAGCTTTCTTT
TRBJ2-7 TRBD1 - TRBV9 CASSRLGTGLHEQYF TGTGCCAGCAGTCGCCTCGGGACAGGTCTACACGAGCAGTACTTC
TRBJ1-2 TRBD1 - TRBV11-2 CASSRGGTEGYIF TGTGCCAGCAGCCGCGGGGGGACAGAAGGCTACATCTTC
TRBJ2-2 - - TRBV7-8 CASILDGGFWDTGELFF TGTGCCAGCATCCTGGATGGGGGGTTTTGGGACACCGGGGAGCTGTTTTTT
TRBJ2-7 - - TRBV27 CASRRRPGIEQYF TGTGCCAGCCGGAGGAGGCCAGGCATCGAGCAGTACTTC
TRBJ2-2 TRBD2 few TRBV5-1 CASSSTTSVGTGELFF TGCGCCAGCAGCTCCACTACTAGCGTCGGCACCGGGGAGCTGTTTTTT
TRBJ1-4 - few TRBV27 CASGMRPSETANEKLFF TGTGCCAGCGGAATGAGGCCGTCGGAGACAGCTAATGAAAAACTGTTTTTT
TRBJ2-2 - - TRBV6-1 CASRPLWGDTGELFF TGTGCCAGCAGGCCCCTTTGGGGGGACACCGGGGAGCTGTTTTTT
TRBJ1-4 TRBD1 - TRBV6-6 CASSYTGQATNEELFF TGTGCCAGCAGTTACACCGGACAGGCGACTAATGAAGAACTGTTTTTT
TRBJ1-4 - - TRBV9 CASSEGIGSNEKLFF TGTGCCAGCAGCGAAGGAATCGGGTCTAATGAAAAACTGTTTTTT
TRBJ1-5 - few TRBV2 CASSEQGIGNQPQHF TGTGCCAGCAGTGAACAGGGGATCGGCAATCAGCCCCAGCATTTT
TRBJ1-3 - - TRBV7-2 CASSLVVASSGNTIYF TGTGCCAGCAGCTTAGTGGTGGCTAGCTCTGGAAACACCATATATTTT
TRBJ1-1 - few TRBV6-6 CASSFPGNEAFF TGTGCCAGCAGTTTCCCGGGGAATGAAGCTTTCTTT
TRBJ2-5 - - TRBV6-1 CASSEGRDSKYF TGTGCCAGCAGTGAAGGACGGGACTCAAAGTACTTC
TRBJ2-2 TRBD1 few TRBV10-3 CATIDRAGNTGELFF TGTGCCACCATAGACAGGGCGGGGAACACCGGGGAGCTGTTTTTT
TRBJ2-3 TRBD2 - TRBV4-3 CASSQVPGGAVMGQYF TGCGCCAGCAGCCAAGTACCGGGGGGGGCAGTTATGGGGCAGTATTTT
TRBJ2-3 - - TRBV2 CASSPTQATTDDTQYF TGTGCCAGCAGTCCTACTCAGGCGACCACAGACGATACGCAGTATTTT
TRBJ2-7 - - TRBV2 CASSVLNEQYF TGTGCCAGCAGTGTATTAAACGAGCAGTACTTC
TRBJ1-5 - few TRBV19 CASSMGTGHQPQHF TGTGCCAGTAGTATGGGAACAGGACATCAGCCCCAGCATTTT
TRBJ2-7 TRBD1 - TRBV7-8 CASSPRDRQLGEQYF TGTGCCAGCAGCCCCCGGGACAGGCAGCTGGGCGAGCAGTACTTC
TRBJ2-5 TRBD2 - TRBV5-6 CASSYLAAPETQYF TGTGCCAGCAGCTACCTAGCGGCCCCAGAGACCCAGTACTTC
TRBJ1-1 TRBD1 few TRBV7-6 CASSSQTGNLNTEAFF TGTGCCAGCAGCTCACAGACAGGGAACCTTAACACTGAAGCTTTCTTT
TRBJ2-4 TRBD2 - TRBV4-1 CASSQVGGGNIQYF TGCGCCAGCAGCCAAGTAGGCGGGGGAAACATTCAGTACTTC
TRBJ2-7 - - TRBV25-1 CASSDSYEQYF TGTGCCAGCAGTGACAGCTACGAGCAGTACTTC
TRBJ1-4 TRBD1 once TRBV2 CASSGGQGNEKLFF TGTGCCAGCAGTGGGGGACAGGGTAATGAAAAACTGTTTTTT
TRBJ2-2 - - TRBV5-5 CASSSDPTRQALSAGELFF TGTGCCAGCAGCTCCGACCCCACCCGACAGGCCCTCAGCGCCGGGGAGCTGTTTTTT
TRBJ2-2 - - TRBV11-2 CASSLIPPGIRAGELFF TGTGCCAGCAGCTTAATCCCCCCGGGAATTCGGGCCGGGGAGCTGTTTTTT
TRBJ1-2 - few TRBV6-5 CASSEPTPGGYTF TGTGCCAGCAGTGAGCCCACCCCGGGTGGCTACACCTTC
TRBJ2-5 TRBD2 once TRBV6-6 CASTPLATSEKTQYF TGTGCCAGCACTCCCCTAGCGACTAGCGAAAAGACCCAGTACTTC
TRBJ1-1 TRBD1 - TRBV5-4 CASSSSWDREAFF TGTGCCAGCAGCTCCTCCTGGGACAGAGAAGCTTTCTTT
TRBJ2-7 TRBD1 - TRBV9 CASSPTGVPHEQYF TGTGCCAGCAGCCCGACAGGGGTCCCCCACGAGCAGTACTTC
TRBJ2-7 - - TRBV7-9 CSSRQGYEQYF TGTTCCAGCAGGCAGGGGTACGAGCAGTACTTC
TRBJ2-6 - few TRBV9 CASSVAFSGANVLTF TGTGCCAGCAGCGTAGCTTTCTCTGGGGCCAACGTCCTGACTTTC
TRBJ2-3 - - TRBV4-3 CASSQQGRDTQYF TGCGCCAGCAGCCAACAGGGCCGAGATACGCAGTATTTT
TRBJ2-3 TRBD2 - TRBV2 CASRRGATDTQYF TGTGCCAGCAGGCGGGGGGCCACAGATACGCAGTATTTT
TRBJ2-3 TRBD2 - TRBV13 CASSISILAGGPRDTQYF TGTGCCAGCAGCATCTCCATACTAGCGGGGGGGCCTAGAGATACGCAGTATTTT
TRBJ2-2 - once TRBV5-1 CASSGQGLNTGELFF TGCGCCAGCAGCGGACAGGGACTAAACACCGGGGAGCTGTTTTTT
TRBJ2-7 - once TRBV14 CASSPTGDEQYF TGTGCCAGCAGCCCTACCGGGGACGAGCAGTACTTC
TRBJ1-5 - - TRBV7-8 CASSSDRSDQPQHF TGTGCCAGCAGCAGCGACAGGTCGGATCAGCCCCAGCATTTT
TRBJ1-2 - - TRBV19 CASSPRAGVTTGGYTF TGTGCCAGTAGTCCGCGGGCAGGGGTTACAACTGGGGGCTACACCTTC
TRBJ2-5 TRBD2 - TRBV5-1 CASSLDLAGDQETQYF TGCGCCAGCAGCTTGGACCTAGCGGGGGACCAAGAGACCCAGTACTTC
TRBJ1-2 - - TRBV5-5 CASSLDYGGYLYGYTF TGTGCCAGCAGCTTGGACTATGGTGGATACCTCTATGGCTACACCTTC
TRBJ2-3 - - TRBV11-1 CASSLGDSATDTQYF TGTGCCAGCAGCTTAGGGGACTCTGCCACAGATACGCAGTATTTT
TRBJ1-5 - - TRBV10-3 CAIRRQSDQPQHF TGTGCCATCAGGAGACAGTCCGATCAGCCCCAGCATTTT
TRBJ1-4 - - TRBV29-1 CSVLDGTYNEKLFF TGCAGCGTTCTCGATGGTACCTATAATGAAAAACTGTTTTTT
TRBJ2-1 - - TRBV7-8 CASSPGSHNEQFF TGTGCCAGCAGCCCAGGGTCCCACAATGAGCAGTTCTTC
TRBJ1-3 - - TRBV5-4 CASSLETAGNTIYF TGTGCCAGCAGCTTGGAGACAGCCGGAAACACCATATATTTT
TRBJ1-1 TRBD1 - TRBV29-1 CSVEKGQMNTEAFF TGCAGCGTTGAAAAGGGACAGATGAACACTGAAGCTTTCTTT
TRBJ1-4 TRBD1 few TRBV6-1 CASAPGGQGQLFF TGTGCCAGCGCACCGGGAGGACAGGGCCAACTGTTTTTT
TRBJ1-3 - once TRBV21-1 CASSFRTGAADTIYF TGTGCCAGCAGCTTCCGGACAGGGGCCGCAGACACCATATATTTT
TRBJ2-2 - - TRBV5-6 CASSRRQVLNTGELFF TGTGCCAGCAGCCGAAGACAGGTTTTAAACACCGGGGAGCTGTTTTTT
TRBJ1-2 - - TRBV28 CASSLGGGYGYTF TGTGCCAGCAGCTTAGGGGGAGGCTATGGCTACACCTTC